A single sample is the source of the 7 T cell receptor beta chains below, sequenced in a study of OX40 agonist ivuxolimab in advanced cancers. Libraries were prepared by immunoSEQ multiplex PCR; TCRdb keeps only in-frame clonotypes and omits some of them. The repertoire holds over 80,000 clones, with approximately 80% as singletons. The starting material was CD4+ or CD8+ T cells sorted from blood, obtained in a trial of the OX40 agonist ivuxolimab. The receptors derive from an adult with an advanced solid tumor such as melanoma, head and neck, liver or kidney cancer.

This clone was picked up one time. The rearrangement links TRBV11-2 to TRBJ2-1; the match to TRBD2 covers 8 bases. Germline lookup yields CDR1 SGHAT and CDR2 FQNNGV. The J segment lost 6 bases and the V segment lost 1 base, leaving 14 bases of the junction unmatched. The CDR3 covers 18 residues. CDR3 sequence: CASSLVGSGIPLGNEQFF. The CDR3 nucleotides read TGTGCCAGCAGCTTAGTCGGTAGCGGGATCCCACTGGGCAATGAGCAGTTCTTC.

The V call is TRBV15, the J call TRBJ2-7; D unresolved. The germline CDR1 and CDR2 sequences are LNHNV and YYDKDF (reference sequence). The length of the CDR3 is 15 residues. Trimming removed 0 bases at V and 6 bases at J, with 15 bases between. The CDR3 sequence is CATSRDWVGLSEQYF. The DNA of the CDR3 is TGTGCCACCAGCAGAGACTGGGTAGGGCTGAGCGAGCAGTACTTC. The full variable domain, with the rest looked up from reference TRBV15 and TRBJ2-7, is DAMVIQNPRYQVTQFGKPVTLSCSQTLNHNVMYWYQQKSSQAPKLLFHYYDKDFNNEADTPDNFQSRRPNTSFCFLDIRSPGLGDTAMYLCATSRDWVGLSEQYFGPGTRLTVT.

The chain employs TRBV5-1 and TRBJ2-1, with TRBD2 identical over 12 bases. This CDR3 is built from 15 residues. Germline CDR1 reads SGHRS; CDR2 reads YFSETQ. V shed 4 bases, J shed 7 bases, and the junction held 6 bases outside the gene matches. CDR3 DNA sequence: TGCGCCAGCAGCCATTCGGGGACTAGCGGGAATGAGCAGTTCTTC. It codes for CASSHSGTSGNEQFF.

This rearrangement joins TRBV12-1 to TRBJ1-5; TRBD1, the D gene given by the table, was not confirmed from the DNA. TRBV12-1 is listed as a pseudogene. The CDR3 consists of 14 residues. CDR3 bases: TGTGCCAGCAGCCCAGGGGGAGGCAATCAGCCCCAGCATTTT. Its protein is CASSPGGGNQPQHF.

The chain employs TRBV20-1 and TRBJ2-1; D ambiguous. This CDR3 is built from 11 residues. Trimming took 3 bases from V and 12 from J, leaving 12 bases between them. The germline V gene encodes CDR1 DFQATT and CDR2 SNEGSKA (reference sequence). CDR3 DNA: TGCAGTGCTAGGGAGCGAACGGGGCAGTTCTTC. Translated, it gives CSARERTGQFF.

This chain joins TRBV5-4 and TRBJ1-4; 7 nucleotides align to TRBD1. The CDR3 runs 14 residues. V dropped 1 base and J dropped 8; count of bases not matched to a gene: 5. CDR1 SGHNT and CDR2 YYREEE come from the germline V gene (reference sequence). CDR3 protein: CASSLTEGAEKLFF. DNA for the CDR3: TGTGCCAGCAGCTTGACGGAGGGGGCGGAAAAACTGTTTTTT.

Of note for this clone: This sequence may be a read error, since a much larger clone differs from it by one base. The chain uses TRBV7-3 and TRBJ2-7; D is unclear. The V and J ends lost 8 bases and 4 bases respectively, with 3 bases between them. CDR3 length equals 9 residues. Germline V gene lookup returns CDR1 SGHTA and CDR2 FQGTGA. The CDR3 nucleotides read TGTGCCAGCGGATACGAGCAGTACTTC. As protein: CASGYEQYF. Full variable domain (outside the CDR3, taken from reference TRBV7-3 and TRBJ2-7): GAGVSQTPSNKVTEKGKYVELRCDPISGHTALYWYRQSLGQGPEFLIYFQGTGAADDSGLPNDRFFAVRPEGSVSTLKIQRTERGDSAVYLCASGYEQYFGPGTRLTVT.